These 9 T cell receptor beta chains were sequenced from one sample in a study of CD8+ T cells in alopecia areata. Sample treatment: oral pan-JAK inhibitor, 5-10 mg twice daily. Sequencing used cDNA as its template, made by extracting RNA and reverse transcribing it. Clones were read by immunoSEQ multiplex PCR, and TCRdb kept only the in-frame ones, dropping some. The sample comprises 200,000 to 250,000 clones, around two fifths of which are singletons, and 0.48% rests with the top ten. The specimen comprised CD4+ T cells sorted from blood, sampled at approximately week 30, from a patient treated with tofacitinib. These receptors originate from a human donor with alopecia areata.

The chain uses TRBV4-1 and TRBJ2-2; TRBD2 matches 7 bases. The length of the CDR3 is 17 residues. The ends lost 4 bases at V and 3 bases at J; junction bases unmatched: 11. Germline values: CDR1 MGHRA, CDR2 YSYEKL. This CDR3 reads CASSPLGGLAYTGELFF. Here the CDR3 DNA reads TGCGCCAGCAGCCCCCTGGGAGGGCTAGCGTACACCGGGGAGCTGTTTTTT.

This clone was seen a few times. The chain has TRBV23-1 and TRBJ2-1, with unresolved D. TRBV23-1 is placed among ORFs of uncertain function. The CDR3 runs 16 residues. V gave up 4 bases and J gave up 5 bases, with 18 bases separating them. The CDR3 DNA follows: TGCGCCAGCAGTCCCCCTAGTTCCTCCCAAAACAATGAGCAGTTCTTC. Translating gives CASSPPSSSQNNEQFF.

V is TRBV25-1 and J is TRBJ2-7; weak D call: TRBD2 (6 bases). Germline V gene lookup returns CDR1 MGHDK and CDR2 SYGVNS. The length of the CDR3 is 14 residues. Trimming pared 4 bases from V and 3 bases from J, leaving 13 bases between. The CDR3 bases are TGTGCCAGCAGTGTGGACGGGGGTTTCTACGAGCAGTACTTC. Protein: CASSVDGGFYEQYF.

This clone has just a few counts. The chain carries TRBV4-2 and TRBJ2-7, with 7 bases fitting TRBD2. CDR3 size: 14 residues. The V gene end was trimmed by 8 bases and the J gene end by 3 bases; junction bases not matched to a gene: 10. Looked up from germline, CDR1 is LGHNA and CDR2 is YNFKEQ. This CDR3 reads CASREDGRSYEQYF. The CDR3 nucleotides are TGTGCCAGCCGGGAAGACGGGAGGAGCTACGAGCAGTACTTC.

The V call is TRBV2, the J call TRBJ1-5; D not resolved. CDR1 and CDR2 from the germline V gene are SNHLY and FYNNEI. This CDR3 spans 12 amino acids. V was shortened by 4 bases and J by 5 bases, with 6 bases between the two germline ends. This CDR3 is CASSVNYQPQHF. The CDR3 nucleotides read TGTGCCAGCAGTGTTAACTATCAGCCCCAGCATTTT.

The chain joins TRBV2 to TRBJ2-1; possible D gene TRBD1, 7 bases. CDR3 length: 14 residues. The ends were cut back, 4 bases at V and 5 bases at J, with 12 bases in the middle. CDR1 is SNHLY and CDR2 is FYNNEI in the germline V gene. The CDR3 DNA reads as TGTGCCAGCAGTGCACAGGGGAGGAACAATGAGCAGTTCTTC. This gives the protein CASSAQGRNNEQFF. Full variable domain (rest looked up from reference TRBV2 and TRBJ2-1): EPEVTQTPSHQVTQMGQEVILRCVPISNHLYFYWYRQILGQKVEFLVSFYNNEISEKSEIFDDQFSVERPDGSNFTLKIRSTKLEDSAMYFCASSAQGRNNEQFFGPGTRLTVL.

CDR3 region: CASSRDGNQPQHF. The CDR3 DNA reads as TGTGCCAGCTCACGCGACGGCAATCAGCCCCAGCATTTT. V usage is TRBV18 and J usage is TRBJ1-5, with D unresolved. V was pared by 4 bases and J by 2 bases, with 6 bases between. This CDR3 is 13 amino acids long. From germline, CDR1 is KGHSH and CDR2 LQKENI.

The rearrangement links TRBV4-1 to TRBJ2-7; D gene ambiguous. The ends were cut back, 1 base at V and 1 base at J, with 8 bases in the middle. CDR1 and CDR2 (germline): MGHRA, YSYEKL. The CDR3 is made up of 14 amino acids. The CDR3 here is CASSQVDWSYEQYF. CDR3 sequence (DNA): TGCGCCAGCAGCCAAGTGGATTGGTCCTACGAGCAGTACTTC.

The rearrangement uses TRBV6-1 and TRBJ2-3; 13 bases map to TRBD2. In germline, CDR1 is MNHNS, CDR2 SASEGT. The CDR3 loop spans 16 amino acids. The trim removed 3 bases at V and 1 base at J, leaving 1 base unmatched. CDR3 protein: CASSDGTSGGTDTQYF. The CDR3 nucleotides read TGTGCCAGCAGTGATGGGACTAGCGGGGGCACAGATACGCAGTATTTT.